These T cell receptor beta chains were read from a single sample in a study of blood T cell repertoires in COVID-19. Some clones are missing from TCRdb's copy, which holds only in-frame ones; the method was immunoSEQ multiplex PCR. This table has about 200,000 clones, 83% appearing once. What was sequenced was PBMCs or T cells enriched from blood (not recorded which). These receptors came from a woman aged 45-60 years who had been exposed to COVID-19. Both conserved end residues are part of each CDR3. The D gene is left open where the match is weak. Size is stated for part of the rows, as once, few or many counts, or as a class when the clone is expanded.

cdr3_length	v_call	clone_size	d_call	j_call	cdr3_aa	cdr3_nt
15	TRBV19	-	TRBD1	TRBJ1-5	CASAPRDRGNQPQHF	TGTGCCAGTGCGCCCCGGGACAGGGGGAATCAGCCCCAGCATTTT
13	TRBV10-3	-	-	TRBJ1-1	CAIKGRENTEAFF	TGTGCCATCAAGGGCAGGGAGAACACTGAAGCTTTCTTT
13	TRBV6-2/TRBV6-3	once	-	TRBJ1-1	CASSSRGGTEAFF	TGTGCCAGCAGTTCTCGGGGGGGGACTGAAGCTTTCTTT
16	TRBV13	-	-	TRBJ1-1	CASSLTRVELNTEAFF	TGTGCCAGCAGCTTAACCCGGGTTGAGCTGAACACTGAAGCTTTCTTT
16	TRBV4-2	-	-	TRBJ1-3	CASTQGQSGSGNTIYF	TGTGCCAGCACCCAAGGTCAGTCAGGGTCTGGAAACACCATATATTTT
13	TRBV19	-	-	TRBJ1-5	CASSESGKQPQHF	TGTGCCAGTAGTGAGTCAGGGAAACAGCCCCAGCATTTT
18	TRBV19	-	-	TRBJ1-5	CASMERGGQFYSNQPQHF	TGTGCCAGTATGGAGCGCGGGGGGCAATTCTATAGCAATCAGCCCCAGCATTTT
16	TRBV28	many	TRBD1	TRBJ2-7	CASSSPRGTGIYEQYF	TGTGCCAGCAGTTCCCCCCGAGGGACAGGGATCTACGAGCAGTACTTC
12	TRBV5-1	once	-	TRBJ1-1	CASSLEAGIGFF	TGCGCCAGCAGCTTGGAAGCAGGGATCGGTTTCTTT
13	TRBV7-2	-	TRBD1	TRBJ1-5	CASSPLQGQPQHF	TGTGCCAGCAGCCCCCTACAGGGGCAGCCCCAGCATTTT
12	TRBV6-5	-	-	TRBJ2-5	CASNPSSETQYF	TGTGCCAGCAATCCTAGCTCGGAGACCCAGTACTTC
13	TRBV18	once	TRBD1	TRBJ2-7	CASSPTGKGEQYF	TGTGCCAGCTCACCGACAGGGAAGGGCGAGCAGTACTTC
15	TRBV18	-	TRBD1	TRBJ1-3	CASSPLGTGRRTIYF	TGTGCCAGCTCACCCCTAGGGACAGGTCGACGCACCATATATTTT
15	TRBV2	-	-	TRBJ2-2	CASSDGLGGTGELFF	TGTGCCAGCAGTGACGGTCTTGGGGGGACCGGGGAGCTGTTTTTT
12	TRBV3-1/TRBV3-2	-	-	TRBJ2-5	CASSRREETQYF	TGTGCCAGCAGCCGCAGGGAAGAGACCCAGTACTTC
15	TRBV5-1	-	-	TRBJ1-4	CASSLGGGAAEKLFF	TGCGCCAGCAGCTTGGGGGGAGGAGCGGCTGAAAAACTGTTTTTT
15	TRBV6-2/TRBV6-3	once	TRBD1	TRBJ2-3	CASSFGQGSTDTQYF	TGTGCCAGCAGTTTCGGACAGGGGAGCACAGATACGCAGTATTTT
14	TRBV2	-	-	TRBJ1-4	CASSGRPGGEKLFF	TGTGCCAGCAGTGGAAGGCCAGGAGGTGAAAAACTGTTTTTT
17	TRBV5-4	-	TRBD1	TRBJ2-7	CASSFGSKTTGSYEQYF	TGTGCCAGCAGCTTTGGGTCCAAAACGACAGGGTCCTACGAGCAGTACTTC
14	TRBV5-1	-	TRBD1	TRBJ2-5	CASSLGTGEETQYF	TGCGCCAGCAGCTTGGGGACAGGAGAAGAGACCCAGTACTTC
11	TRBV6-7	-	-	TRBJ2-2	CATGGAGELFF	TGTGCCACCGGAGGGGCCGGGGAGCTGTTTTTT
18	TRBV28	-	-	TRBJ2-1	CASSHWAGRTPVYNEQFF	TGTGCCAGCAGTCACTGGGCAGGCAGGACACCAGTCTACAATGAGCAGTTCTTC
16	TRBV5-6	few	TRBD2	TRBJ2-2	CASSLGAGGSTGELFF	TGTGCCAGCAGCCTGGGAGCGGGGGGCAGCACCGGGGAGCTGTTTTTT
18	TRBV30	-	-	TRBJ1-5	CAWSPRSGLGGNNQPQHF	TGTGCCTGGAGTCCCCGGTCCGGACTAGGAGGAAACAATCAGCCCCAGCATTTT
13	TRBV6-5	-	-	TRBJ1-1	CASTLRRDTEAFF	TGTGCCAGCACCCTCAGACGGGACACTGAAGCTTTCTTT
15	TRBV6-5	-	TRBD2	TRBJ2-1	CASSYYSGGDNEQFF	TGTGCCAGCAGTTACTACAGCGGGGGGGACAATGAGCAGTTCTTC
16	TRBV7-9	-	TRBD2	TRBJ2-2	CASSLASGGNTGELFF	TGTGCCAGCAGCTTAGCTAGCGGGGGGAACACCGGGGAGCTGTTTTTT
16	TRBV18	-	-	TRBJ2-5	CASSPPGGAYPETQYF	TGTGCCAGCTCACCGCCGGGGGGCGCGTATCCCGAGACCCAGTACTTC
13	TRBV19	-	TRBD1	TRBJ2-3	CASSRTGADTQYF	TGTGCCAGTAGTCGGACAGGGGCAGATACGCAGTATTTT
16	TRBV9	few	TRBD2	TRBJ2-3	CASSVEGRGGKDTQYF	TGTGCCAGCAGCGTAGAAGGGCGGGGGGGCAAGGATACGCAGTATTTT
13	TRBV7-2	-	-	TRBJ1-5	CASSRAPNQPQHF	TGTGCCAGCAGTAGAGCCCCCAATCAGCCCCAGCATTTT
15	TRBV19	few	-	TRBJ1-2	CASSMGGRGNYGYTF	TGTGCCAGTAGTATGGGAGGCCGGGGGAACTATGGCTACACCTTC
12	TRBV29-1	-	-	TRBJ2-1	CSVASGRTEGFF	TGCAGCGTTGCTTCCGGAAGGACAGAGGGGTTCTTC
16	TRBV7-2	-	-	TRBJ2-3	CASSQQVGGLTDTQYF	TGTGCCAGCAGCCAACAGGTGGGGGGGCTCACAGATACGCAGTATTTT
17	TRBV23-1	-	TRBD1	TRBJ2-7	CASKDRGVIYLSYEQYF	TGCGCCAGTAAGGACAGGGGAGTTATTTACCTCTCCTACGAGCAGTACTTC
13	TRBV20-1	-	TRBD1	TRBJ1-2	CSASPRDSYGYTF	TGCAGTGCTAGTCCCCGGGACAGCTATGGCTACACCTTC
15	TRBV7-2	-	-	TRBJ2-3	CASSLSGERTDTQYF	TGTGCCAGCAGCTTATCCGGGGAAAGGACAGATACGCAGTATTTT
14	TRBV2	-	-	TRBJ1-1	CASSQEGVRTEAFF	TGTGCCAGCAGCCAAGAGGGGGTGAGGACTGAAGCTTTCTTT
15	TRBV19	-	-	TRBJ1-2	CASSSTGDPSYGYTF	TGTGCCAGTAGTTCGACAGGCGACCCTTCGTATGGCTACACCTTC
13	TRBV21-1	-	-	TRBJ1-1	CASLEQRLAEAFF	TGTGCCAGTCTCGAGCAGAGGTTGGCTGAAGCTTTCTTT
15	TRBV11-2	-	-	TRBJ2-1	CASSLDGDGGQEQFF	TGTGCCAGCAGCTTAGATGGGGACGGGGGACAGGAGCAGTTCTTC
13	TRBV11-2	-	-	TRBJ2-7	CASSQRGLYEQYF	TGTGCCAGCAGCCAGAGGGGGTTGTACGAGCAGTACTTC
13	TRBV5-4	-	TRBD1	TRBJ1-4	CASSLEGAGKLFF	TGTGCCAGCAGCTTGGAGGGGGCTGGAAAACTGTTTTTT
15	TRBV11-1	-	-	TRBJ2-1	CASSRTISSYNEQFF	TGTGCCAGCAGCCGGACAATTAGCTCCTACAATGAGCAGTTCTTC
15	TRBV5-8	once	-	TRBJ1-5	CASTVGGTGLWPQHF	TGTGCCAGCACCGTAGGAGGGACGGGACTTTGGCCCCAGCATTTT
14	TRBV5-1	-	-	TRBJ2-7	CASSSEAGGYEQYF	TGCGCCAGCAGCTCGGAGGCAGGCGGCTACGAGCAGTACTTC
16	TRBV7-9	-	TRBD2	TRBJ2-1	CASSPWGEGRRNEQFF	TGTGCCAGCAGCCCTTGGGGGGAGGGACGGCGTAATGAGCAGTTCTTC
15	TRBV7-2	few	TRBD1	TRBJ1-4	CASSLRGQHNEKLFF	TGTGCCAGCAGCTTAAGGGGACAGCATAATGAAAAACTGTTTTTT
11	TRBV19	-	TRBD1	TRBJ1-2	CASRTGSGYTF	TGTGCCAGTAGGACAGGGTCGGGCTACACCTTC
14	TRBV19	-	TRBD1	TRBJ2-7	CASSISLTGVEQYF	TGTGCCAGTAGTATAAGCCTGACAGGGGTAGAGCAGTACTTC
22	TRBV27	-	TRBD2	TRBJ2-3	CASSLLSSPGTSGGHSTDTQYF	TGTGCCAGCAGTTTACTCTCCTCGCCCGGGACTAGCGGGGGGCACAGCACAGATACGCAGTATTTT
14	TRBV18	-	-	TRBJ2-7	CASSPIPGDSQQYF	TGTGCCAGCTCACCAATTCCGGGGGATTCTCAGCAGTACTTC
13	TRBV7-8	-	-	TRBJ2-3	CASSPSKGDTQYF	TGTGCCAGCAGCCCTTCGAAGGGGGATACGCAGTATTTT